These T cell receptor beta chains were read from a single sample in a study of CD8+ T cells in alopecia areata. Clones were read by immunoSEQ multiplex PCR, and TCRdb kept only the in-frame ones, dropping some. The table records some 160,000 clones, about two thirds of them present only once. Sequenced here: CD4+ T cells sorted from blood, sampled at week 4, from a patient treated with tofacitinib. The receptors were sampled from a human donor with alopecia areata. Both conserved end residues are part of each CDR3. The order of the fields is clone size, V gene, D gene, J gene, CDR3 DNA, CDR3 protein. The D gene is left open where the match is weak. Only some rows state a clone size, as once, few, many or a class for expanded clones.

abundance: .; v_gene: TRBV5-1; d_gene: TRBD1; j_gene: TRBJ1-2; CDR3nt: TGCGCCAGCAGCCTGTCCAGGGGGCTTGGCTATGGCTACACCTTC; CDR3aa: CASSLSRGLGYGYTF
abundance: many; v_gene: TRBV4-1; d_gene: .; j_gene: TRBJ1-2; CDR3nt: TGCGCCAGCAGCCTTCCAACCGGGGACTATGGCTACACCTTC; CDR3aa: CASSLPTGDYGYTF
abundance: .; v_gene: TRBV5-1; d_gene: TRBD2; j_gene: TRBJ2-5; CDR3nt: TGCGCCAGCAGCTCCGGTTCGGGTAGCGGGGCGGAGACCCAGTACTTC; CDR3aa: CASSSGSGSGAETQYF
abundance: .; v_gene: TRBV4-2; d_gene: .; j_gene: TRBJ2-6; CDR3nt: TGTGCCAGCAGCCCACGCACAGGAAAACTCTCTGGGGCCAACGTCCTGACTTTC; CDR3aa: CASSPRTGKLSGANVLTF
abundance: .; v_gene: TRBV12-5; d_gene: TRBD2; j_gene: TRBJ2-5; CDR3nt: TGTGCTAGTGGTTTGGTACTTGGGGGGGTGTACCAAGAGACCCAGTACTTC; CDR3aa: CASGLVLGGVYQETQYF
abundance: .; v_gene: TRBV29-1; d_gene: TRBD1; j_gene: TRBJ1-1; CDR3nt: TGCAGCGTCGACAGGGGAGGGACTGAAGCTTTCTTT; CDR3aa: CSVDRGGTEAFF
abundance: .; v_gene: TRBV6-5; d_gene: TRBD2; j_gene: TRBJ2-7; CDR3nt: TGTGCCAGCAGCCCCGCGGGGGGCCCCCCCTACGAGCAGTACTTC; CDR3aa: CASSPAGGPPYEQYF
abundance: .; v_gene: TRBV7-6; d_gene: .; j_gene: TRBJ2-7; CDR3nt: TGTGCCAGCAGCTTAGTGGGGCCAGGGGAGTACGAGCAGTACTTC; CDR3aa: CASSLVGPGEYEQYF
abundance: .; v_gene: TRBV5-1; d_gene: .; j_gene: TRBJ2-1; CDR3nt: TGCGCCAGCAGCTTTTCCCAGTACAATGAGCAGTTCTTC; CDR3aa: CASSFSQYNEQFF
abundance: .; v_gene: TRBV27; d_gene: .; j_gene: TRBJ2-1; CDR3nt: TGTGCCAGCAGTCCCCACATGCCAGGTCGGAATGAGCAGTTCTTC; CDR3aa: CASSPHMPGRNEQFF
abundance: .; v_gene: TRBV7-2; d_gene: .; j_gene: TRBJ2-5; CDR3nt: TGTGCCAGCAGCCCCACAGGGATGAAGACCCAGTACTTC; CDR3aa: CASSPTGMKTQYF
abundance: few; v_gene: TRBV20-1; d_gene: .; j_gene: TRBJ1-1; CDR3nt: TGCACCCCAGGGACTGAAGCTTTCTTT; CDR3aa: CTPGTEAFF
abundance: .; v_gene: TRBV30; d_gene: TRBD1; j_gene: TRBJ2-4; CDR3nt: TGTGCCTGGAACAGGGGGCAGGACATTCAGTACTTC; CDR3aa: CAWNRGQDIQYF
abundance: .; v_gene: TRBV7-9; d_gene: .; j_gene: TRBJ1-1; CDR3nt: TGTGCCAGCAGCTCGGAGGTTGGTGCTTTCTTT; CDR3aa: CASSSEVGAFF
abundance: .; v_gene: TRBV30; d_gene: TRBD1; j_gene: TRBJ2-7; CDR3nt: TGTGCCTCCCCCGGGCCAGGGGGCTACGAGCAGTACTTC; CDR3aa: CASPGPGGYEQYF
abundance: .; v_gene: TRBV30; d_gene: .; j_gene: TRBJ1-3; CDR3nt: TGTGCCTGGAGTGTACGCGTGACAGCTGGAAACACCATATATTTT; CDR3aa: CAWSVRVTAGNTIYF
abundance: .; v_gene: TRBV2; d_gene: TRBD1; j_gene: TRBJ2-7; CDR3nt: TGTGCCAGCAGCACAACCGACAGGGTTCGCTACGAGCAGTACTTC; CDR3aa: CASSTTDRVRYEQYF
abundance: .; v_gene: TRBV7-6; d_gene: .; j_gene: TRBJ2-5; CDR3nt: TGTGCCAGCAGCTTAACGCTCGAGACCCAGTACTTC; CDR3aa: CASSLTLETQYF
abundance: .; v_gene: TRBV30; d_gene: .; j_gene: TRBJ2-7; CDR3nt: TGTGCCTGGAGTGTAAGGACCTACGAGCAGTACTTC; CDR3aa: CAWSVRTYEQYF
abundance: .; v_gene: TRBV30; d_gene: TRBD1; j_gene: TRBJ1-6; CDR3nt: TGTGCCTGGAACCCCTGGACAGGAGTCGATTCACCCCTCCACTTT; CDR3aa: CAWNPWTGVDSPLHF
abundance: .; v_gene: TRBV15; d_gene: .; j_gene: TRBJ1-5; CDR3nt: TGTGCCACCAGCAGAGATCTGGGGGCGAGGGATAAGGCCCAGCATTTT; CDR3aa: CATSRDLGARDKAQHF
abundance: .; v_gene: TRBV20-1; d_gene: .; j_gene: TRBJ2-5; CDR3nt: TGCAGTGCTAAACAGGGAGAGACCCAGTACTTC; CDR3aa: CSAKQGETQYF